The clone carrying this TCR beta chain was recorded many times. This entry belongs to a study of blood T cell repertoires in COVID-19. On the study more broadly: Samples representing acute and convalescent COVID-19 were sourced from the United States, Italy and Spain. Sample material is recorded as cDNA or gDNA derived from T cells, B-cell-depleted T cells, or PBMCs.

Methods used by the authors: Amplification from reference gene primers served as the basis for estimated nucleated cell counts. Produced via immunoSEQ multiplex PCR; TCRdb's table is partial and in-frame only. That table supplies the V and J calls and clone size; D and trimming were determined from the DNA. The sample carries more than 150,000 clones, roughly 73% recorded once. The source material was peripheral blood. The sequence came from a woman of 80 years or more with active or convalescent COVID-19.

The CDR3 loop is CASSGVGADQPQHF. CDR3 sequence (DNA): TGTGCCAGCTCGGGTGTGGGGGCTGATCAGCCCCAGCATTTT. J is TRBJ1-5 and V is TRBV2, with a tentative D call TRBD1 (6 bases). Deletions cut 8 bases from V and 5 bases from J, with 16 bases between. There are 14 residues in the CDR3. Germline loops: CDR1 SNHLY, CDR2 FYNNEI.